Listed here is a single TCR beta chain. Authors' processing steps: Estimates of nucleated cell counts were drawn from the amplification of reference gene primers. Assay: immunoSEQ multiplex PCR; the TCRdb copy retains only in-frame clones and omits some. V and J calls and clone size are those listed in that table; D and trimming were worked out from the DNA. The table has some 190,000 clones, 82% seen once. This sample is drawn from a study of blood T cell repertoires in COVID-19. Study in general: PBMCs, B-cell-depleted T cells, or T cells were the source of the cDNA or gDNA that made up the material.

The clonotype originates from a woman in her sixties or seventies with COVID-19, enrolled during active disease. The sample taken for sequencing was peripheral blood.

For the CDR3, the DNA is TGTGCCAGCAGTCAGACCCTTCCGGGTGAAAAACTGTTTTTT. Protein sequence: CASSQTLPGEKLFF. This sequence joins TRBV6-6 and TRBJ1-4; D is unclear. Trimming pared 5 bases from V and 7 bases from J, leaving 14 bases between. Germline CDR1 MNHNY, CDR2 SVGAGI (reference sequence). The length of the CDR3 is 14 residues.